The T cell receptor beta chain under discussion was sequenced for a study of T cells in women clearing cervical HPV infection. Repertoires were generated with immunoSEQ multiplex PCR, while TCRdb's copy carries only in-frame clones and drops some. The sample has roughly 35,000 clones. On this clone: The antigen is not known. Coverage ceases 3 residues before the CDR3 finishes, and the germline J gene fills in the end.

Trimming removed 6 bases from V and 2 bases from J; junction bases left unmatched: 13. The CDR3 sequence is 15 residues long. Germline CDR1 is DFQATT and CDR2 is SNEGSKA (reference sequence). Overall study findings and caveats: Associations may precede or follow infection; HPV-specific or memory T cells were not isolated. Controls had more TRBV6-7 (approximately 0.15%) than cases (roughly 0.11%).

This clonotype was obtained from a woman aged 18-70 years with a cervical HPV16 infection that either progressed to CIN3+ or cleared (not recorded which). The sequenced material came from blood buffy coat. The rearrangement joins TRBV20-1 to TRBJ2-7; 7 bases fit TRBD1. CDR3 loop: CSAQMRQGSPYEQYF. The CDR3 bases that were read are TGCAGTGCCCAAATGAGACAGGGCTCACCCTACGAG.